Sequencing of this T cell receptor (beta chain) was carried out in a study of regulatory T cells in long-lasting Graves disease. Trimming pared 0 bases from V and 6 bases from J, leaving 16 bases between. There are 16 residues in the CDR3. The V gene's germline CDR1 is LGHDT and CDR2 YNNKEL (reference sequence). For TCR beta, libraries came from iRepertoire HTBI primers and Arm-PCR of CDR3 regions. TCRdb used MiXCR to reprocess the multiplex PCR reads, holding one entry per CDR3 protein. Of approximately 400,000 distinct CDR3 sequences listed, about 16% are singletons. This clonotype was seen only a few times. The sample's time point: newly diagnosed GD, antithyroid drugs for less than 3 months. There was RNA extracted from PBMCs, and the TCR library was made from it. Another study also made use of these data, one on T cells in Graves' hyperthyroidism and ophthalmopathy.

Material: peripheral blood mononuclear cells (PBMCs), obtained at new diagnosis, from a patient treated with antithyroid drugs. This clonotype originated in a woman under 40 with Graves disease. The chain combines TRBV3-1 with TRBJ2-3; either TRBD1 or TRBD2 may supply D (5 bases each). Here the CDR3 reads CASSQDISDWGDTQYF. The CDR3 DNA is TGTGCCAGCAGCCAAGATATAAGTGATTGGGGGGATACGCAGTATTTT.